Shown below are 8 T cell receptor beta chains from a single sample sequenced in a study of cytomegalovirus exposure and HLA in healthy donors (dated 2017 in TCRdb). Library preparation used the immunoSEQ multiplex PCR assay. For the multiplex PCR, a mixture combining 60 forward primers for TCR Vbeta segments and 13 reverse primers for TCR Jbeta segments was used. Drawn from immuneACCESS, this table holds only the in-frame rearrangements with V and J called that TCRdb kept. Clones are partly lost; checked studies trace under half to an unresolved V gene and leave the rest unexplained. This sample lists about 130,000 clones; about 81% were detected once. 0.95% to 1.4% of the sample belongs to the ten largest clones. Sequencing was done on a sample of PBMCs. These receptors originate from a woman in her 30s in good health and CMV-seronegative.

The chain uses TRBV27 and TRBJ2-7; D is possibly TRBD1 (5 bases). Trimming removed 3 bases from V and 0 bases from J, with 9 bases in between. The CDR3 contains 14 residues. CDR1 MNHEY and CDR2 SMNVEV come from the germline V gene (reference sequence). The CDR3 is CASSFQGSSYEQYF. The DNA of the CDR3 is TGTGCCAGCAGTTTTCAGGGCAGCTCCTACGAGCAGTACTTC.

The rearrangement links TRBV10-3 to TRBJ2-7, with 10 bases that match TRBD2. This CDR3 spans 15 amino acids. V shed 3 bases, J shed 0 bases, and the junction held 2 bases outside the gene matches. Per germline, CDR1 ENHRY and CDR2 SYGVKD. CDR3 region: CAISERTSGSYEQYF. CDR3 sequence (DNA): TGTGCCATCAGTGAACGGACTAGCGGCTCCTACGAGCAGTACTTC.

This clone was seen only a few times. The rearrangement uses TRBV4-1 and TRBJ1-5; D is unclear. The germline gives CDR1 MGHRA, CDR2 YSYEKL. V was shortened by 0 bases and J by 5 bases, with 5 bases between the two germline ends. CDR3 length equals 13 residues. The CDR3 nucleotides read TGCGCCAGCAGCCAAGATCCTTATCAGCCCCAGCATTTT. Its translation: CASSQDPYQPQHF.

The chain combines TRBV5-1 with TRBJ2-5, with D possibly being TRBD1 (6 bases). The CDR3 is 13 residues long. CDR1 and CDR2 (germline): SGHRS, YFSETQ. V was cut by 6 bases and J by 0 bases, with 9 bases left in between. DNA of the CDR3: TGCGCCAGCACTGGGACAAACCAAGAGACCCAGTACTTC. The encoded protein is CASTGTNQETQYF.

The DNA of the CDR3 is TGTGCCAGCAGTGAAGGTCAACAGGGGGGCACAGATACGCAGTATTTT. Translated, it gives CASSEGQQGGTDTQYF. This chain joins TRBV2 and TRBJ2-3; the match to TRBD1 covers 8 bases. The V gene's germline CDR1 is SNHLY and CDR2 FYNNEI. The CDR3 has 16 residues. The ends lost 1 base at V and 1 base at J; junction bases unmatched: 4.

This clone was detected once. The chain uses TRBV13 and TRBJ2-3, with D perhaps matching TRBD1 (5 bases). V lost 1 base, J lost 8 bases, and 16 bases lay in between. The length of the CDR3 is 15 residues. The germline V gene has CDR1 PRHDT and CDR2 FYEKMQ (reference sequence). The chain's CDR3 is CASSLVRSTQVTQYF. The DNA for the CDR3 is TGTGCCAGCAGCTTAGTTAGATCAACACAGGTTACGCAGTATTTT.

The chain combines TRBV9 with TRBJ1-2, with D tentatively TRBD1 (5 bases). This CDR3 has 13 residues. Germline loops: CDR1 SGDLS, CDR2 YYNGEE. V was trimmed by 1 base and J by 2 bases, leaving 6 bases between them. The CDR3 nucleotides read TGTGCCAGCAGCGTATCAGGGAACTATGGCTACACCTTC. Translation gives CASSVSGNYGYTF.

The chain has TRBV28 and TRBJ2-7; TRBD2 matches at 10 bases. Germline values: CDR1 MDHEN, CDR2 SYDVKM. The V segment lost 5 bases and the J segment 5 bases; nucleotides outside the gene matches: 12. The CDR3 spans 16 residues. The CDR3 sequence: CASSALSGRPGNEQYF. The CDR3 DNA is TGTGCCAGCAGTGCCCTTAGCGGGAGGCCCGGCAACGAGCAGTACTTC.